This T cell receptor beta chain was identified during a study of cytomegalovirus exposure and HLA in healthy donors. Researchers ran the PCR with 60 Vbeta and 13 Jbeta primers. Clones were sequenced by immunoSEQ multiplex PCR, and TCRdb holds only the in-frame ones, with some missing. Of over 150,000 clones in the sample, less than 80% were seen once. This clone was observed once. The sample was PBMCs. This receptor was identified in a man aged 40-49 years in good health and CMV-seronegative.

The CDR3 spells CATIGQGNQPQHF. Here the CDR3 DNA reads TGTGCCACCATAGGACAGGGGAATCAGCCCCAGCATTTT. This chain links TRBV19 with TRBJ1-5, with 9 positions matching TRBD1. The CDR3 has 13 residues. V shed 10 bases and J 4 bases; nucleotides not matched to a gene: 5. Germline V gives CDR1 LNHDA, CDR2 SQIVND (reference sequence).